The 13 T cell receptor beta chains presented below share a single source sample, sequenced in a study of blood T cell repertoires in COVID-19. Generated by immunoSEQ multiplex PCR, the TCRdb table keeps only in-frame clones and is missing some. The table shows about 140,000 clones, with under 90% occurring only once. The sample taken for sequencing was peripheral blood. The receptors here all came from a woman of 80 years or more in a cohort sampled during active or convalescent COVID-19.

The chain joins TRBV4-1 to TRBJ1-5; D call uncertain. CDR3 size: 15 residues. Trimming took off 7 bases at V and 1 base at J, with 14 bases between the two ends. CDR1 is MGHRA, CDR2 YSYEKL, per germline. CDR3 region: CASTPTWASNQPQHF. The CDR3 nucleotides are TGCGCCAGCACCCCCACCTGGGCCAGCAATCAGCCCCAGCATTTT.

The chain links TRBV10-3 to TRBJ2-3, with D possibly matching TRBD1 (6 bases). The CDR3 length is 14 residues. Germline V gives CDR1 ENHRY, CDR2 SYGVKD. Deletions cut 4 bases from V and 1 base from J, with 9 bases between. CDR3: CAISGAGGTDTQYF. CDR3 DNA sequence: TGTGCCATCAGTGGGGCAGGGGGCACAGATACGCAGTATTTT.

The V call is TRBV18, the J call TRBJ2-1; TRBD2 might be the D (7 bases). Per germline, CDR1 KGHSH and CDR2 LQKENI. V was cut by 3 bases and J by 5 bases, with 17 bases left in between. The CDR3 covers 16 residues. The CDR3 DNA follows: TGTGCCAGCTCACCCGCATGGGGGGGCCTCGACAATGAGCAGTTCTTC. Protein sequence: CASSPAWGGLDNEQFF. Filled out from reference TRBV18 and TRBJ2-1, the complete variable domain reads NAGVMQNPRHLVRRRGQEARLRCSPMKGHSHVYWYRQLPEEGLKFMVYLQKENIIDESGMPKERFSAEFPKEGPSILRIQQVVRGDSAAYFCASSPAWGGLDNEQFFGPGTRLTVL.

The CDR3 coding sequence is TGTGCCACCAGTGATTTGCAGAGGGATGCGGATGAGCAGTTCTTC. Translated: CATSDLQRDADEQFF. The chain recombines TRBV24-1 with TRBJ2-1; perhaps TRBD2 as D (5 bases). This CDR3 region has 15 residues. CDR1 KGHDR and CDR2 SFDVKD come from the germline V gene. The V gene lost 0 bases and the J gene lost 8 bases, with 13 bases spanning the gap.

This chain uses TRBV19 with TRBJ2-7; perhaps TRBD2 as D (6 bases). The germline CDR1 and CDR2 sequences are LNHDA and SQIVND (reference sequence). Trimming cost V 7 bases and J 4 bases, with 20 bases left between them. This CDR3 region has 15 residues. CDR3 DNA: TGTGCCAGTACCTCAGTGGCGGGGCCAACTTACGAGCAGTACTTC. Protein sequence: CASTSVAGPTYEQYF.

The chain joins TRBV7-3 to TRBJ2-3, with a weak D call TRBD1 (6 bases). Trimming left V 4 bases short and J 5 bases short, with 16 bases between. Per the germline V gene, CDR1 is SGHTA and CDR2 is FQGTGA. The CDR3 consists of 15 residues. The CDR3, as DNA: TGTGCCAGCAGCTCACAGGGTGGTCGTGGAGATACGCAGTATTTT. Translation gives CASSSQGGRGDTQYF. Supplemented by reference TRBV7-3 and TRBJ2-3, the full variable domain reads GAGVSQTPSNKVTEKGKYVELRCDPISGHTALYWYRQSLGQGPEFLIYFQGTGAADDSGLPNDRFFAVRPEGSVSTLKIQRTERGDSAVYLCASSSQGGRGDTQYFGPGTRLTVL.

The rearrangement links TRBV7-2 to TRBJ2-1; D is unresolved. The germline gives CDR1 SGHTA, CDR2 FQGNSA. This CDR3 comprises 13 residues. V lost 0 bases and J 8 bases, leaving 8 bases between the germline ends. The CDR3 here is CASSLAPVDEQFF. The CDR3 bases are TGTGCCAGCAGCTTAGCCCCCGTCGATGAGCAGTTCTTC.

The genes are TRBV29-1 and TRBJ1-1; no clear D. CDR3 size: 13 residues. CDR1 is SQVTM and CDR2 is ANQGSEA in the germline V gene. V shed 4 bases and J shed 1 base, with 10 bases lying between them. CDR3 in DNA: TGCAGCGTTGGTTTATCAGGGAACACTGAAGCTTTCTTT. Protein sequence: CSVGLSGNTEAFF.

This clone was observed a few times. This rearrangement joins TRBV5-1 to TRBJ2-1; 8 positions match TRBD2. Germline V lookup: CDR1 SGHRS, CDR2 YFSETQ. The CDR3 spans 16 residues. Trimming cost V 7 bases and J 4 bases; bases outside gene matches: 13. As DNA, the CDR3 is TGCGCCAGCGGGAAACGAGCGGGGGCACAATACAATGAGCAGTTCTTC. Translated, it gives CASGKRAGAQYNEQFF.

V and J are TRBV28 and TRBJ2-3, with TRBD2 matching 7 bases. CDR3 length equals 16 residues. Germline lookup yields CDR1 MDHEN and CDR2 SYDVKM. The trim removed 6 bases at V and 5 bases at J, leaving 14 bases unmatched. In DNA form, the CDR3 reads TGTGCCAGCAGAGCCGACCGGGGGGAACATAGAGATACGCAGTATTTT. It translates to CASRADRGEHRDTQYF.

V and J are TRBV7-9 and TRBJ1-2, with TRBD1 as a possible D gene (5 bases). Germline lookup yields CDR1 SEHNR and CDR2 FQNEAQ (reference sequence). The CDR3 is 15 amino acids. Trimming stripped 4 bases from V and 5 bases from J, with 17 bases between. The CDR3 sequence: CASSSLIGEIYGYTF. In DNA form, the CDR3 reads TGTGCCAGCAGCTCGTTAATAGGGGAAATATATGGCTACACCTTC.

The rearrangement joins TRBV7-2 to TRBJ2-5; TRBD2 matches 8 bases. Trimming cost V 5 bases and J 4 bases; bases outside gene matches: 6. The germline CDR1 and CDR2 sequences are SGHTA and FQGNSA. The CDR3 length is 14 residues. CDR3 residues: CASSRGGVGETQYF. CDR3 nucleotide sequence: TGTGCCAGCAGCCGGGGGGGGGTTGGAGAGACCCAGTACTTC.

The rearrangement links TRBV12-3 or TRBV12-4 to TRBJ1-2; the D gene is possibly TRBD1 (5 bases). The length of the CDR3 is 13 residues. The germline V and J ends were trimmed by 7 bases and 4 bases, with 13 bases remaining between them. The CDR3 is CASTPRVFYGYTF. The DNA for the CDR3 is TGTGCCAGCACCCCCAGGGTATTCTATGGCTACACCTTC.